These 18 T cell receptor beta chains came from one sample sequenced in a study of T cells in Graves' hyperthyroidism and ophthalmopathy. Amplification targeted TCR beta CDR3 regions from RNA transcripts. HTBI primers drove first-round RT-PCR of the TCR CDR3. TCRdb re-analysed the multiplex PCR reads in MiXCR, keeping a single row per CDR3 protein. The table has under 300,000 distinct CDR3 sequences, about 14% seen once; the top ten hold roughly 14%. Material: blood. The receptors were sampled from a woman aged 35 to 49 with Graves' hyperthyroidism that later progressed to Graves' ophthalmopathy.

This clonotype was detected many times. V gene TRBV6-5 combines with J gene TRBJ1-1, with D uncertain. Deletions cut 0 bases from V and 0 bases from J, with 8 bases between. CDR1 is MNHEY, CDR2 SVGAGI, per germline. The CDR3 has 15 residues. The CDR3 DNA sequence: TGTGCCAGCAGTTACTCTTCAAACCTGAACACTGAAGCTTTCTTT. Its translation: CASSYSSNLNTEAFF.

In its sample, this clonotype was seen many times. The chain employs TRBV7-3 and TRBJ2-1, with 7 bases fitting TRBD2. V lost 2 bases and J lost 1; bases outside the gene matches: 5. This CDR3 is built from 16 residues. Germline CDR1 reads SGHTA; CDR2 reads FQGTGA. In nucleotides, the CDR3 is TGTGCCAGCAGCTTATGGGCTAGCGGATCCTACAATGAGCAGTTCTTC. It encodes CASSLWASGSYNEQFF. The variable domain in full, with the rest retrieved from reference TRBV7-3 and TRBJ2-1, is GAGVSQTPSNKVTEKGKYVELRCDPISGHTALYWYRQSLGQGPEFLIYFQGTGAADDSGLPNDRFFAVRPEGSVSTLKIQRTERGDSAVYLCASSLWASGSYNEQFFGPGTRLTVL.

This clonotype turned up a few times. The junction shows a germline mismatch at one end, possibly a read error. This chain joins TRBV6-5 and TRBJ1-6; possibly TRBD1 for D (6 bases). CDR1 MNHEY and CDR2 SVGAGI come from the germline V gene. The CDR3 is made up of 16 amino acids. CDR3 region: CAGRLDRSSYNSPLHF. The DNA for the CDR3 is TGTGCCGGCAGATTAGACAGGAGCTCCTATAATTCACCCCTCCACTTT.

This clonotype was seen ten or more times. The J gene is TRBJ1-1, the V gene TRBV4-1; a possible D gene is TRBD1 (5 bases). Between the trimmed V and J ends, which lost 5 bases and 1 base, there was a span of 11 bases. The CDR3 extends over 14 amino acids. Germline CDR1 MGHRA, CDR2 YSYEKL. CDR3 amino acids: CASSRGRSNTEAFF. CDR3 nucleotides: TGCGCCAGCAGCAGGGGCCGATCGAACACTGAAGCTTTCTTT.

This clonotype was seen only a few times. The V call is TRBV5-6, the J call TRBJ2-3; D not resolved. Trimming took 7 bases from V and 6 from J, leaving 6 bases between them. Germline values: CDR1 SGHDT, CDR2 YYEEEE. The CDR3 totals 10 residues. CDR3 DNA: TGTGCCAGCGGCCCGGATACGCAGTATTTT. It is translated as CASGPDTQYF.

In its sample, this clonotype was seen many times. The rearrangement links TRBV7-2 to TRBJ1-1; 7 nucleotides line up with TRBD1. J gave up 3 bases and V 0 bases, and 7 bases lay outside the gene matches. Germline CDR1 SGHTA, CDR2 FQGNSA. The CDR3 length is 16 residues. The CDR3 DNA is TGTGCCAGCAGCTTAGCGATTGACAGGGTGTACACTGAAGCTTTCTTT. This sequence encodes CASSLAIDRVYTEAFF.

This chain uses TRBV28 with TRBJ1-5; D not certain. V was trimmed by 3 bases and J by 4 bases, leaving 7 bases between them. Germline V lookup: CDR1 MDHEN, CDR2 SYDVKM. CDR3 length: 13 amino acids. In DNA form, the CDR3 reads TGTGCCAGCAGTTTTCCAGGAAATCAGCCCCAGCATTTT. Protein sequence: CASSFPGNQPQHF.

This clonotype was picked up many times. CDR3 amino acids: CASSVETGGNEQYF. The CDR3, as DNA: TGTGCCAGCAGCGTAGAGACAGGGGGGAACGAGCAGTACTTC. The chain carries TRBV9 and TRBJ2-7; 9 nucleotides line up with TRBD1. Trimming took 0 bases from V and 5 from J; bases not matched to a gene: 3. Looked up from germline, CDR1 is SGDLS and CDR2 is YYNGEE. CDR3 size: 14 residues. Filled out from reference TRBV9 and TRBJ2-7, the complete variable domain reads DSGVTQTPKHLITATGQRVTLRCSPRSGDLSVYWYQQSLDQGLQFLIQYYNGEERAKGNILERFSAQQFPDLHSELNLSSLELGDSALYFCASSVETGGNEQYFGPGTRLTVT.

This clonotype showed up many times. The chain recombines TRBV20-1 with TRBJ1-5; 7 bases line up with TRBD1. The germline V gene encodes CDR1 DFQATT and CDR2 SNEGSKA (reference sequence). The length of the CDR3 is 15 residues. The V segment lost 0 bases and the J segment 5 bases; nucleotides outside the gene matches: 7. In DNA, the CDR3 is TGCAGTGCTAGAGACTTGGGACAGATTTATCAGCCCCAGCATTTT. Translating it yields CSARDLGQIYQPQHF.

This clonotype occurred many times. The chain is built from TRBV30 and TRBJ1-1; 12 nucleotides match TRBD1. Losses at the gene ends were 1 base for V and 2 bases for J; bases not matched to a gene: 11. This CDR3 comprises 18 residues. The germline CDR1 and CDR2 sequences are GTSNPN and SVGIG (reference sequence). The DNA of the CDR3 is TGTGCCTGGAGTGCCCTGCCGGGACAGGGGGCGGGAAACACTGAAGCTTTCTTT. Translating it yields CAWSALPGQGAGNTEAFF. Supplemented by reference TRBV30 and TRBJ1-1, the full variable domain reads SQTIHQWPATLVQPVGSPLSLECTVEGTSNPNLYWYRQAAGRGLQLLFYSVGIGQISSEVPQNLSASRPQDRQFILSSKKLLLSDSGFYLCAWSALPGQGAGNTEAFFGQGTRLTVV.

This clonotype was counted many times. V gene TRBV2 combines with J gene TRBJ2-7; D is uncertain. This CDR3 comprises 11 residues. Deletions cut 2 bases from V and 8 bases from J, with 7 bases between. Germline V CDR1 and CDR2: SNHLY, FYNNEI. The CDR3 is CASSETEKQYF. The CDR3, as DNA: TGTGCCAGCAGTGAAACAGAGAAGCAGTACTTC.

The rearrangement uses TRBV28 and TRBJ1-6; no clear D gene. Trimming removed 3 bases from V and 1 base from J, with 7 bases in between. CDR1 and CDR2 (germline): MDHEN, SYDVKM. This CDR3 comprises 15 residues. CDR3 region: CASSFTRSYNSPLHF. In nucleotides, the CDR3 is TGTGCCAGCAGTTTCACTCGGTCCTATAATTCACCCCTCCACTTT.

This clonotype showed up many times. The chain combines TRBV28 with TRBJ2-7, with 7 bases matching TRBD2. CDR1 and CDR2 from the germline V gene are MDHEN and SYDVKM. This CDR3 comprises 14 residues. The ends lost 6 bases at V and 0 bases at J; junction bases unmatched: 5. The CDR3, as DNA: TGTGCCAGCAGAGCGTCTAGCGGCTCCTACGAGCAGTACTTC. Encoded protein: CASRASSGSYEQYF.

This chain connects TRBV20-1 to TRBJ1-4; tentatively, D is TRBD1 (6 bases). CDR1 and CDR2 from the germline V gene are DFQATT and SNEGSKA (reference sequence). Trimming pared 1 base from V and 8 bases from J, leaving 11 bases between. The CDR3 consists of 13 residues. The CDR3 bases are TGCAGTGCTAGAGTTCAGGGGTACGAAAAACTGTTTTTT. Translating gives CSARVQGYEKLFF.

The chain recombines TRBV10-2 with TRBJ2-2; D is perhaps TRBD2 (6 bases). Germline assignment: CDR1 WSHSY and CDR2 SAAADI. The CDR3 has 13 residues. The germline V and J ends were trimmed by 11 bases and 4 bases, with 14 bases remaining between them. The CDR3, as DNA: TGCGCCGCAGGACTAAGTAGCACCGGGGAGCTGTTTTTT. It translates to CAAGLSSTGELFF.

This clonotype was recorded at least ten times. The chain carries TRBV11-2 and TRBJ2-1; D possibly corresponds to TRBD2 (7 bases). The ends were cut back, 4 bases at V and 14 bases at J, with 24 bases in the middle. The germline V gene encodes CDR1 SGHAT and CDR2 FQNNGV. CDR3 length: 15 residues. This chain's CDR3 is CASSSWGGGLTMEFF. The DNA of the CDR3 is TGTGCCAGCAGCTCATGGGGCGGGGGCCTCACTATGGAGTTCTTC.

With respect to this clonotype: A junction boundary mismatches the germline segment, possibly from a read error. This chain connects TRBV30 to TRBJ1-5, with 11 positions matching TRBD1. There are 15 residues in the CDR3. From germline, CDR1 is GTSNPN and CDR2 SVGIG (reference sequence). The CDR3 DNA reads TGTGCCCGGGACAGGGGGAAGTTTGGCAATCAGCCCCAGCAATTT. Residues: CARDRGKFGNQPQQF.

This clonotype was counted ten times or more. The CDR3, as DNA: TGCGCCAGCAGCTTGCATGTCGGGATTAAGGATACGCAGTATTTT. It specifies CASSLHVGIKDTQYF. V is TRBV5-1 and J is TRBJ2-3, with a possible D match to TRBD2 (5 bases). The CDR3 is made up of 15 amino acids. The germline V gene encodes CDR1 SGHRS and CDR2 YFSETQ. The V end lost 1 base, the J end lost 6 bases, and 15 bases lay between the germline ends.